This record looks at one T cell receptor (beta chain) sequence and its context. Antigen unknown. The amount of total RNA extracted per sample was at least 5.5 micrograms. Trimming removed 4 bases from V and 5 bases from J; junction bases left unmatched: 9. The CDR3 has 16 residues. Germline V lookup: CDR1 LGHNA, CDR2 YNFKEQ. This entry belongs to a study of blood T cells in healthy people across ages. Together with a sample-barcoded 5' primer, a J-beta primer mix was included in a second PCR lasting about 7 to 11 cycles. Each sample provided no less than 2.5 million CDR3-containing paired-end reads. TCRdb ran MiXCR on the 5' RACE reads and lists one entry per CDR3 protein. In the table there are hundreds of thousands of distinct CDR3 sequences, around 38% of which are singletons. The study, taken as a whole, reports: Long-lived donors exceeded aged donors in naive CD4+ cells and diversity. The study regarded diversity estimates from one million T cells as underestimates.

The TCR comes from an elderly man in good health. The sequenced sample consisted of blood. The chain employs TRBV4-2 and TRBJ2-3; 10 nucleotides align to TRBD2. The CDR3 loop is CASSPNQREGLDTQYF. Written as DNA, the CDR3 is TGTGCCAGCAGCCCTAATCAGCGGGAGGGACTAGATACGCAGTATTTT.